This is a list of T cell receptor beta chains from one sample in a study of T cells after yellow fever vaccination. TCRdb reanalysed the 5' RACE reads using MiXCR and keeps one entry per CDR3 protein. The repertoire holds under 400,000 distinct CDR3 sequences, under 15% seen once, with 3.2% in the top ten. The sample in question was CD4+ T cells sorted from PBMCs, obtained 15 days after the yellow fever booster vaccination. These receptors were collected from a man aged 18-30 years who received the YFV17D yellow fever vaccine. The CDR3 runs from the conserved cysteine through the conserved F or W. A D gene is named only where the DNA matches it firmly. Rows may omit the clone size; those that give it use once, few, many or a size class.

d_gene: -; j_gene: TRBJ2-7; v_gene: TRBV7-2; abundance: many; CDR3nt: TGTGCCAGCAGCACTTCATACGAGCAGTACTTC; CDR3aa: CASSTSYEQYF
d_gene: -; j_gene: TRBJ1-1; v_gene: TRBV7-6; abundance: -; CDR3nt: TGTGCCAGGACCCAGGGCACTGAAGCTTTCTTT; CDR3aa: CARTQGTEAFF
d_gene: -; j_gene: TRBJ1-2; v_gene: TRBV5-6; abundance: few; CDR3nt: TGTGCCAGCAGCCCCCTAGGATATGGCTACACCTTC; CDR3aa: CASSPLGYGYTF
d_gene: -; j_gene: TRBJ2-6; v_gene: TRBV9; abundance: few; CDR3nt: TGTGCCAGCAGCGCGATTACAGGGACCGCTGGGGCCAACGTCCTGACTTTC; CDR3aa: CASSAITGTAGANVLTF
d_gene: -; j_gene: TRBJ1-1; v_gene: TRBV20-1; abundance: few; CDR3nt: TGCAGACCTTATCACCTGAACACTGAAGCTTTCTTT; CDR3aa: CRPYHLNTEAFF
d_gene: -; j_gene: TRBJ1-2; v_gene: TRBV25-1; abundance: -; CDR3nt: TGTGCCAGCATCGGGACACGAAATGGCTACACCTTC; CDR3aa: CASIGTRNGYTF
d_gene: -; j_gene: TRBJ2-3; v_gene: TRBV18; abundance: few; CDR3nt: TGTGCCAGCTCACAAGGGTCCAGCACAGATACGCAGTATTTT; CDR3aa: CASSQGSSTDTQYF
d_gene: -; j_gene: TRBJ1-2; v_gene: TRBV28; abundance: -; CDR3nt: TGTGCCGGACATACTTCGGGACACCAGGAAGGCTACACCTTC; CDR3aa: CAGHTSGHQEGYTF
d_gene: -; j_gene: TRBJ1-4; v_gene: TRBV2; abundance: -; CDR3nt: TGTGCCAGCAGCATGGGGCAGGGGGAAAAACTGTTTTTT; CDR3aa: CASSMGQGEKLFF
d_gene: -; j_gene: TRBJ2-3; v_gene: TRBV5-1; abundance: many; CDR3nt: TGCGCCAGCAGCTTGCTCGGGACAGATACGCAGTATTTT; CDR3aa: CASSLLGTDTQYF
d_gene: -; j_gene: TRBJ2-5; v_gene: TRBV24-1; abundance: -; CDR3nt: TGTGCCACCAGTGATACAGGCTCGGGAGAGACCCAGTACTTC; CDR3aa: CATSDTGSGETQYF
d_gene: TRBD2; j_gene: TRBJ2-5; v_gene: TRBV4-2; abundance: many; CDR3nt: TGTGCCAGCAGCCTCGCGGGACTAGCGGGTTTCGACCAAGAGACCCAGTACTTC; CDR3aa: CASSLAGLAGFDQETQYF
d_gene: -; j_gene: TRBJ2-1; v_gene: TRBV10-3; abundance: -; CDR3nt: TGTGCCTCAAGTAGGGTCGAGGGTGAGCAGTTCTTC; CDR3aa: CASSRVEGEQFF
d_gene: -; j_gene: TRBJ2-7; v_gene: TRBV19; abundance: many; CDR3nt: TGTGCCAGTAGTCTCGACAGGACTACCTCCTCCTACGAGCAGTACTTC; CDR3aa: CASSLDRTTSSYEQYF
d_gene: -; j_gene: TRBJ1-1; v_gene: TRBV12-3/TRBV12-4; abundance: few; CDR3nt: TGTGCCAGCAGGACCTCAGGGAACACTGAAGCTTTCTTT; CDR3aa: CASRTSGNTEAFF
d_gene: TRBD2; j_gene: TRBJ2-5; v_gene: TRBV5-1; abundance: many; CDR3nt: TGCGCCAGCAGCTTGACTAGCGGGGGAGAGACCCAGTACTTC; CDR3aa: CASSLTSGGETQYF
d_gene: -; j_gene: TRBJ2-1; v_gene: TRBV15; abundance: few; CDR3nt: TGTGCCACCAGCAGAGACCGTATAGCCGAGGAGCAGTTCTTC; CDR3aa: CATSRDRIAEEQFF
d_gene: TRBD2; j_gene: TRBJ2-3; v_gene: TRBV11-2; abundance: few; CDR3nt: TGTGCCAGCAGTGGGGTAGCGGGGACCCTGGGTACGCAGTATTTT; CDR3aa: CASSGVAGTLGTQYF
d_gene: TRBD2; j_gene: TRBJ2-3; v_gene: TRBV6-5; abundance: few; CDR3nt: TGTGCCAGCAGTTACTTCGGACTAGCGGGGAGCACAGATACGCAGTATTTT; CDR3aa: CASSYFGLAGSTDTQYF
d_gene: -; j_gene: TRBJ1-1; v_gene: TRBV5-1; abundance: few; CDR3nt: TGCGCCAGCAGCTTGTCAGGCGGGGGCACTGAAGCTTTCTTT; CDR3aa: CASSLSGGGTEAFF
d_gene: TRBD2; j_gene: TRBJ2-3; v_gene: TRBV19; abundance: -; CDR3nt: TGTGCCAGTAGTATATCTAGCGGGGGTGCGGGATGGACAGATACGCAGTATTTT; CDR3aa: CASSISSGGAGWTDTQYF
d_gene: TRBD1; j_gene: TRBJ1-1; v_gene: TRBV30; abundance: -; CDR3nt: TGTGCCTGGAAACGGACAGGGAGCACTGAAGCTTTCTTT; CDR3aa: CAWKRTGSTEAFF
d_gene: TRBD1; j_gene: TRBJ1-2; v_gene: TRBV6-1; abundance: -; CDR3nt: TGTGCCAGCAGTGACAGGGACAGGGGAGGCTACACCTTC; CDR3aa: CASSDRDRGGYTF
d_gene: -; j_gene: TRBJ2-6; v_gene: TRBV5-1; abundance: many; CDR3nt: TGCGCCAGCAGTGAGAGGTCTGGGGCCAACGTCCTGACTTTC; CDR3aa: CASSERSGANVLTF
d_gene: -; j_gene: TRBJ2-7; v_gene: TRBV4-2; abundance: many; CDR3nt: TGTGCCAGCAGCCAAGATCACGGTTACGAGCAGTACTTC; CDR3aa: CASSQDHGYEQYF
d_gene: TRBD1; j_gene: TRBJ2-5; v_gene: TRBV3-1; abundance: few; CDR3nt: TGTGCCAGCAGCCAACCCGGGACAGGGTCGGAGACCCAGTACTTC; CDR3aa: CASSQPGTGSETQYF
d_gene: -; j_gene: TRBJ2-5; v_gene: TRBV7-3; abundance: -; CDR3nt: TGTGCCAGCAGCTTAGGGGTGGGGGGGCCCGAGACCCAGTACTTC; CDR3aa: CASSLGVGGPETQYF
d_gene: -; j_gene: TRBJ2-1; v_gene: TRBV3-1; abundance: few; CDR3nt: TGTGCCAGCAGCCGAGGGATTGGGCATGAGCAGTTCTTC; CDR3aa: CASSRGIGHEQFF
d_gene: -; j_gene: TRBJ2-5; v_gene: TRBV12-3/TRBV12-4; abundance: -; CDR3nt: TGTGCCAGCAGCCTGGGTAAATTTGGAGGTAGTCAAGAGACCCAGTACTTC; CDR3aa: CASSLGKFGGSQETQYF
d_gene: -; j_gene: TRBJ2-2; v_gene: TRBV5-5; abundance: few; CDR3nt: TGTGCCAGCAGCTTTATGGGGACCGGGGAGCTGTTTTTT; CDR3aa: CASSFMGTGELFF
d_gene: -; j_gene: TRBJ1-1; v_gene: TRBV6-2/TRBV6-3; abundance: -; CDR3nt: TGTGCCAGCAGTCTCCCTTTGGGGATTACTGAAGCTTTCTTT; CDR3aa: CASSLPLGITEAFF
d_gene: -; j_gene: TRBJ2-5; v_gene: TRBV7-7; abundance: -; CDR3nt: TGTGCCAGCAGCTTGGGATCCCAAGGGACCCAGTACTTC; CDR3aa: CASSLGSQGTQYF
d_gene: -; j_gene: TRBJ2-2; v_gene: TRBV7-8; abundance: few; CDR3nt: TGTGCCAGCAGCTTAGCGCGGCTATACGGGGAGCTGTTTTTT; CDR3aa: CASSLARLYGELFF
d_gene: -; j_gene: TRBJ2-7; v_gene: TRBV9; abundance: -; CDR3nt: TGTGCCAGCAGCGAGCTCCGGGACTCCCCCCTCCGCTTC; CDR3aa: CASSELRDSPLRF
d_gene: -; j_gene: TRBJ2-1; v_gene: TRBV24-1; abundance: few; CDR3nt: TGTGCCACCAGTGACCGACTAACTGGGGATGAGCAGTTCTTC; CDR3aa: CATSDRLTGDEQFF
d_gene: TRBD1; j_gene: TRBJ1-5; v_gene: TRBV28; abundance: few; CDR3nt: TGTGCCAGCAGTCTCGGACCTAAGACAGGGATCGGACAGCCCCAGCATTTT; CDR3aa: CASSLGPKTGIGQPQHF
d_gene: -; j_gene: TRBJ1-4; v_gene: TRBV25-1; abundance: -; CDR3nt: TGTGCCACCCGATACCGGACAGCTAATGAAAAACTGTTTTTT; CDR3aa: CATRYRTANEKLFF
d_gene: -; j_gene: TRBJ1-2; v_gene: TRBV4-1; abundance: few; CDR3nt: TGCGCCAGCAGCCACCGCCCATCTCGGGGAGTTCCAAACTATGGCTACACCTTC; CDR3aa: CASSHRPSRGVPNYGYTF
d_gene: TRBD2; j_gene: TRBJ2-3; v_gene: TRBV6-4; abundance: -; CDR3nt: TGTGCCAGCAGTGACTCCCTAGCGGGGGGCACAGATACGCAGTATTTT; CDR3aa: CASSDSLAGGTDTQYF
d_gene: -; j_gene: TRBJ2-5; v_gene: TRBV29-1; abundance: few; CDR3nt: TGCAGCGTTGACGAGGGAGGAGAGACCCAGTACTTC; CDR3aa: CSVDEGGETQYF
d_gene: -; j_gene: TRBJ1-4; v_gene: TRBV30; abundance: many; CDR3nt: TGTGCCTGGAGGGGAGCAACTAATGAAAAACTGTTTTTT; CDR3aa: CAWRGATNEKLFF
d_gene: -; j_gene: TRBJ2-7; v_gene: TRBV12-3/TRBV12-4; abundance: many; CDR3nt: TGTGCCAGCAGTTTTGAATATGGGCAGTACTTC; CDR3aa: CASSFEYGQYF
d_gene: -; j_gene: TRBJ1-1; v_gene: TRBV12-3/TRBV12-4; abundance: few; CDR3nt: TGTGCCAGCATCCTAGGGAGCTGGGGCACTGAAGCTTTCTTT; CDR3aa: CASILGSWGTEAFF
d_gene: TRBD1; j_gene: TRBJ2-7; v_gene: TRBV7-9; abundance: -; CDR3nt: TGTGCCAGCAGCCGCAGGACAGGGGAGGGCGAGCAGTACTTC; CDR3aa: CASSRRTGEGEQYF
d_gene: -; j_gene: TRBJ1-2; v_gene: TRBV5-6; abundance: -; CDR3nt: TGTGCCAGCAGCTTGGTAACGGGTCTTTTTAACTATGGCTACACCTTC; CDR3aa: CASSLVTGLFNYGYTF
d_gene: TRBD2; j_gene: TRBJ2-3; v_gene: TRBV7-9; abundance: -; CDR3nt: TGTGCCAGCAGCGCGGGACTACTACTTGTCGATACGCAGTATTTT; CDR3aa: CASSAGLLLVDTQYF
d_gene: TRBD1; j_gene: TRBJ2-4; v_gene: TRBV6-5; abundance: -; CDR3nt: TGTGCCAGCAGTTCTTTGACAGGGAAAAACATTCAGTACTTC; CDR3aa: CASSSLTGKNIQYF
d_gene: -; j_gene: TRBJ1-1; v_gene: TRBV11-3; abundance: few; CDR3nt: TGTGCCAGCAGCTTAAACGGAATTTACACTGAAGCTTTCTTT; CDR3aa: CASSLNGIYTEAFF
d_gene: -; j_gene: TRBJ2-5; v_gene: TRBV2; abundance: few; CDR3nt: TGTGCCAGCAGTACTACAAGCCAAGAGACCCAGTACTTC; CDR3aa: CASSTTSQETQYF
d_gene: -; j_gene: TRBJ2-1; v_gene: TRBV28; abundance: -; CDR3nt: TGTGCCAGCAGCCCCCCGGATTACTATGAGCAGTTCTTC; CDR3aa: CASSPPDYYEQFF
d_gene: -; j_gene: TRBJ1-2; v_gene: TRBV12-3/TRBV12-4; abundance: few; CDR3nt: TGTGCCAGCACATCTGGATATGGCTACACCTTC; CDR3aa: CASTSGYGYTF
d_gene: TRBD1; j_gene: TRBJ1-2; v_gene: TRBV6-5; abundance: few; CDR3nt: TGTGCCAGCCATTCCGGACAGGACCTCTATGGCTACACCTTC; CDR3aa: CASHSGQDLYGYTF
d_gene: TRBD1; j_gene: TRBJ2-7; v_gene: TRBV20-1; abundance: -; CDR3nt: TGCAGTGCTAGAGGTAGCGGACCGGGACAGGGTCGGTTC; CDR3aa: CSARGSGPGQGRF
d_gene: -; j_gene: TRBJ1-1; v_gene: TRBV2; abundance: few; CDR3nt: TGTGCCAGCAGTGAGCTAGGGGCGAGGACTGAAGCTTTCTTT; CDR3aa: CASSELGARTEAFF
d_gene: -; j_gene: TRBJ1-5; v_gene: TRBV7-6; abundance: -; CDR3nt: TGTGCCAGCAGCCGCACGACAGGCGGGGTCGATCAGCCCCAGCATTTT; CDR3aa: CASSRTTGGVDQPQHF